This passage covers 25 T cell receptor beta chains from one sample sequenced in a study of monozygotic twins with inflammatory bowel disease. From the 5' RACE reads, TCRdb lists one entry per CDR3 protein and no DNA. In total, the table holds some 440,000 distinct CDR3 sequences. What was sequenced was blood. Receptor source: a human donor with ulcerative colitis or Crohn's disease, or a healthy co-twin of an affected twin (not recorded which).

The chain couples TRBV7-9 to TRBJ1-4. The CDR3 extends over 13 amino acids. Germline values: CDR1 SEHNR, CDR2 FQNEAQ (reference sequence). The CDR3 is CASSLVGNEKLFF.

This chain's CDR3 is CASSWSGVNEKLFF. The J gene is TRBJ1-4, the V gene TRBV7-9; the D call from TCRdb, TRBD1, cannot be confirmed without DNA. The CDR3 is made up of 14 amino acids. Per germline, CDR1 SEHNR and CDR2 FQNEAQ (reference sequence).

CDR3 region: CSARLAGVYEQYF. The chain carries TRBV20-1 and TRBJ2-7; TCRdb proposes TRBD2, but this gene call is untestable without DNA. CDR1 is DFQATT and CDR2 is SNEGSKA in the germline V gene (reference sequence). The CDR3 length is 13 residues.

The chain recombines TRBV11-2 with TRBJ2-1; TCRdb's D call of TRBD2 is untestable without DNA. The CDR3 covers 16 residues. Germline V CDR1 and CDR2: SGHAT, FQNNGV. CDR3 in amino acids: CASSSSTSGGSNEQFF.

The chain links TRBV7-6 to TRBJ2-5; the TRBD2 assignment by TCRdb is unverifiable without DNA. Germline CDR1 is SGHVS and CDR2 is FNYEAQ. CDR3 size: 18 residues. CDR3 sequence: CASSPLTSGGVGKETQYF.

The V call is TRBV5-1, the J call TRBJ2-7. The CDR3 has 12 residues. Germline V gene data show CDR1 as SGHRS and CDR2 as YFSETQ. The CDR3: CASSDIADEQYF.

This CDR3 is CASSPTTGEGEQYF. V and J are TRBV18 and TRBJ2-7; TCRdb proposes TRBD1, but this gene call is untestable without DNA. CDR1 and CDR2 (germline): KGHSH, LQKENI. This CDR3 spans 14 amino acids.

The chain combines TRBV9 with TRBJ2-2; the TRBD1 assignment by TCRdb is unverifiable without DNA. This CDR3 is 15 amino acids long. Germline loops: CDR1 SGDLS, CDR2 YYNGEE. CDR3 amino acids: CASSSRGTNQGELFF.

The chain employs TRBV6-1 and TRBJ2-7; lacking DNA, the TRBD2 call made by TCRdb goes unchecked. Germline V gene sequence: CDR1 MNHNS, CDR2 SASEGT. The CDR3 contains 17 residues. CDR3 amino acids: CASTLTPTPSSYYEQYF.

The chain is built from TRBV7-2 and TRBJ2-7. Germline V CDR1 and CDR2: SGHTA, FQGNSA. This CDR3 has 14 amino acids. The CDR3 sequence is CASSPAASSYEQYF. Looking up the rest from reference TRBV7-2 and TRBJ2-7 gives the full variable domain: GAGVSQSPSNKVTEKGKDVELRCDPISGHTALYWYRQSLGQGLEFLIYFQGNSAPDKSGLPSDRFSAERTGGSVSTLTIQRTQQEDSAVYLCASSPAASSYEQYFGPGTRLTVT.

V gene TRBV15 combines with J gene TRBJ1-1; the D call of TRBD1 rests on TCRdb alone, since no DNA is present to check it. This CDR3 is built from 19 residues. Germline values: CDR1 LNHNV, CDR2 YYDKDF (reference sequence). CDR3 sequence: CATSSDFQGRWGMNTEAFF. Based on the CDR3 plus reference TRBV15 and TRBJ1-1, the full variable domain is DAMVIQNPRYQVTQFGKPVTLSCSQTLNHNVMYWYQQKSSQAPKLLFHYYDKDFNNEADTPDNFQSRRPNTSFCFLDIRSPGLGDTAMYLCATSSDFQGRWGMNTEAFFGQGTRLTVV.

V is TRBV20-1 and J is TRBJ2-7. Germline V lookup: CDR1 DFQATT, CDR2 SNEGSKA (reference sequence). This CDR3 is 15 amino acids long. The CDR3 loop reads CSASSSVGGIYEQYF.

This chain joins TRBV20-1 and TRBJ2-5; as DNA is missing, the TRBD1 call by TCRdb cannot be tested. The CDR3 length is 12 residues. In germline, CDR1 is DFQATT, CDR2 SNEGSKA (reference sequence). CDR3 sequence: CSAKGSKETQYF.

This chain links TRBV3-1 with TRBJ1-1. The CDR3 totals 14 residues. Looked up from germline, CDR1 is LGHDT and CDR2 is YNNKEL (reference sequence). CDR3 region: CASSLGGGGAEAFF.

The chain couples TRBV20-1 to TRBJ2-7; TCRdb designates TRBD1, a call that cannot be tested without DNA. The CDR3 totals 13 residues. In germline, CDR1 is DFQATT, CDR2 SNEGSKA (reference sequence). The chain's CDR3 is CRVGQGSSYEQYF.

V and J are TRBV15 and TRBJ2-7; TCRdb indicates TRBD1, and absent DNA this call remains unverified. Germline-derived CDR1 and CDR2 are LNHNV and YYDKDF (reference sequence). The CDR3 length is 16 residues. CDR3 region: CATSRPSGAPSYEQYF.

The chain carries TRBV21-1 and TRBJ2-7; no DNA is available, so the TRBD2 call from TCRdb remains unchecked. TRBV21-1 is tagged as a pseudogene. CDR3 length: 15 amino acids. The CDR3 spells CASSKEGLRGYEQYF.

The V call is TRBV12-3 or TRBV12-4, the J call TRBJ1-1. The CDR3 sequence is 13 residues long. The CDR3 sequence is CASSLFGSTEAFF.

CDR3 region: CASSRGQGQETQYF. The rearrangement uses TRBV12-3 or TRBV12-4 and TRBJ2-5; no DNA is available, so the TRBD1 call from TCRdb remains unchecked. CDR3 length: 14 amino acids.

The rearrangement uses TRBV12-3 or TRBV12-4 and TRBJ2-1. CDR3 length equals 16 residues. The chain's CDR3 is CASSLSVGASYNEQFF.

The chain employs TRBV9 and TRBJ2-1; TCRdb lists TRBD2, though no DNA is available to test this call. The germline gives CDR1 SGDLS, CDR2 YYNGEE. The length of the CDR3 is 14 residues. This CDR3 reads CASSFSGRYNEQFF.

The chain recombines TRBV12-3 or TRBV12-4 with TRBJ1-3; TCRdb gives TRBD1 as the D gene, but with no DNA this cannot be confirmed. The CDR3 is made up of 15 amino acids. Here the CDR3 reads CASSSKGESGNTIYF.

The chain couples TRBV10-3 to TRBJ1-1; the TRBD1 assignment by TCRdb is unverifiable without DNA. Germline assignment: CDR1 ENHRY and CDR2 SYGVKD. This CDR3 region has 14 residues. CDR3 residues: CAISDLGGNTEAFF.

CDR3: CASSLDTGDNYGYTF. The chain employs TRBV5-1 and TRBJ1-2; TCRdb picks TRBD1, but there is no DNA to check that call. The CDR3 consists of 15 residues. Looked up from germline, CDR1 is SGHRS and CDR2 is YFSETQ.

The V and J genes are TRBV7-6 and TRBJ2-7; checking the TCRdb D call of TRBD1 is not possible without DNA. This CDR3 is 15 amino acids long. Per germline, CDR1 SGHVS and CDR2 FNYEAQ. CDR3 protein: CASSSGGYDLYEQYF.